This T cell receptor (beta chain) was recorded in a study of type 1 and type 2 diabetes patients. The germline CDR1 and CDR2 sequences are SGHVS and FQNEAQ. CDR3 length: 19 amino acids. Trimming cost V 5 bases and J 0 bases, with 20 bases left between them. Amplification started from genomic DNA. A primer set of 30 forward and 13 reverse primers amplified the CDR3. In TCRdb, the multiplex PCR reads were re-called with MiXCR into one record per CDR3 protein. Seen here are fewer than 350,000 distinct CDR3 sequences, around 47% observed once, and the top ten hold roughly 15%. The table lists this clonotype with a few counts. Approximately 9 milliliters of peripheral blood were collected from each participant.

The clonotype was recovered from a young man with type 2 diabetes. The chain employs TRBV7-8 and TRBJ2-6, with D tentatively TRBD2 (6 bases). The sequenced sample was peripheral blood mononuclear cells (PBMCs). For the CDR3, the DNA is TGTGCCAGCAGCCGAACGCGGGGCCGAGGACTCTCTGGGGCCAACGTCCTGACTTTC. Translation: CASSRTRGRGLSGANVLTF.